These 28 T cell receptor beta chains originate from one sample sequenced in a study of cytomegalovirus exposure and HLA in healthy donors. Vbeta (60) and Jbeta (13) primers were used in the PCR. The repertoire was sequenced with immunoSEQ multiplex PCR; TCRdb's copy has only in-frame clones and lacks some. The sample shows 150,000 to 200,000 clones, roughly 81% of them seen only once. Sequencing was carried out using PBMCs. All receptors derive from a girl between 5 and 17 years old in good health and CMV-seropositive.

The rearrangement joins TRBV7-9 to TRBJ1-5; no firm D call. Trimming removed 4 bases from V and 4 bases from J, with 5 bases in between. The CDR3 contains 12 residues. Germline lookup yields CDR1 SEHNR and CDR2 FQNEAQ (reference sequence). The CDR3 DNA is TGTGCCAGCAGCTCTTTAAATCAGCCCCAGCATTTT. Amino acids: CASSSLNQPQHF. Full variable domain (rest looked up from reference TRBV7-9 and TRBJ1-5): DTGVSQNPRHKITKRGQNVTFRCDPISEHNRLYWYRQTLGQGPEFLTYFQNEAQLEKSRLLSDRFSAERPKGSFSTLEIQRTEQGDSAMYLCASSSLNQPQHFGDGTRLSIL.

This chain uses TRBV5-6 with TRBJ1-2; D is unresolved. The V gene lost 3 bases and the J gene lost 0 bases, with 12 bases spanning the gap. Per the germline V gene, CDR1 is SGHDT and CDR2 is YYEEEE. CDR3 length: 15 residues. The CDR3 DNA sequence: TGTGCCAGCAGCTCCGCCCGTCGAGCTAACTATGGCTACACCTTC. Its translation is CASSSARRANYGYTF.

This chain joins TRBV6-5 and TRBJ2-4; tentatively, D is TRBD1 (5 bases). V was trimmed by 5 bases and J by 5 bases, leaving 13 bases between them. The CDR3 contains 14 residues. Looked up from germline, CDR1 is MNHEY and CDR2 is SVGAGI. For the CDR3, the DNA is TGTGCCAGCAGTCAGCCCCCCAGGGAAAACATTCAGTACTTC. Its protein product is CASSQPPRENIQYF.

V usage is TRBV6-5 and J usage is TRBJ1-1, with 8 bases aligning to TRBD1. CDR1 MNHEY and CDR2 SVGAGI come from the germline V gene. V trimming: 2 bases; J trimming: 3 bases; junction bases outside the gene matches: 5. The CDR3 totals 15 residues. The CDR3 loop is CASSYQGATYTEAFF. The CDR3, as DNA: TGTGCCAGCAGTTACCAGGGGGCCACGTACACTGAAGCTTTCTTT.

The chain has TRBV27 and TRBJ1-1, with a tentative D call TRBD1 (6 bases). The CDR3 sequence is 14 residues long. V was cut by 4 bases and J by 0 bases, with 9 bases left in between. CDR1 MNHEY and CDR2 SMNVEV come from the germline V gene (reference sequence). The CDR3 loop is CASSWTDLNTEAFF. The CDR3 bases are TGTGCCAGCAGTTGGACAGACTTGAACACTGAAGCTTTCTTT.

This clone has more than one count but fewer than ten. The chain combines TRBV10-3 with TRBJ2-7; 7 nucleotides match TRBD1. The CDR3 extends over 15 amino acids. The ends lost 2 bases at V and 5 bases at J; junction bases unmatched: 9. Germline CDR1 and CDR2: ENHRY and SYGVKD. The CDR3 region is CAISEPDRAQNEQYF. CDR3 nucleotide sequence: TGTGCCATCAGTGAGCCAGACAGGGCCCAAAACGAGCAGTACTTC.

The rearrangement uses TRBV6-5 and TRBJ1-6, with 8 nucleotides matching TRBD1. The CDR3 extends over 15 amino acids. The germline V gene encodes CDR1 MNHEY and CDR2 SVGAGI. Germline trimming cut 6 bases from V and 6 bases from J; bases unmatched to any gene: 7. This CDR3 reads CASSRLGQGNSPLHF. CDR3 in DNA: TGTGCCAGCAGCCGACTCGGACAGGGTAATTCACCCCTCCACTTT.

The chain links TRBV30 to TRBJ1-1; 9 bases line up with TRBD1. The CDR3 is made up of 14 amino acids. Germline V lookup: CDR1 GTSNPN, CDR2 SVGIG (reference sequence). V dropped 0 bases and J dropped 4; count of bases not matched to a gene: 3. The CDR3: CAWSVQTGGTEAFF. The CDR3 DNA reads as TGTGCCTGGAGTGTTCAGACAGGGGGCACTGAAGCTTTCTTT. Drawing the rest from reference TRBV30 and TRBJ1-1, the complete variable domain is SQTIHQWPATLVQPVGSPLSLECTVEGTSNPNLYWYRQAAGRGLQLLFYSVGIGQISSEVPQNLSASRPQDRQFILSSKKLLLSDSGFYLCAWSVQTGGTEAFFGQGTRLTVV.

The genes are TRBV12-5 and TRBJ2-5; D call uncertain. CDR3 size: 12 residues. Trimming took 5 bases from V and 5 from J, leaving 9 bases between them. The germline V gene has CDR1 LGHNT and CDR2 FRNRAP. CDR3 sequence (DNA): TGTGCTAGTGGTGTCATCCGGGAGACCCAGTACTTC. The encoded protein is CASGVIRETQYF.

The gene calls are TRBV11-3 and TRBJ2-3; the D gene is possibly TRBD2 (5 bases). V was pared by 2 bases and J by 4 bases, with 13 bases between. CDR3 length equals 15 residues. Per germline, CDR1 SGHNT and CDR2 YENEEA. This CDR3 is CASSLWTDGADTQYF. The CDR3 coding sequence is TGTGCCAGCAGCTTATGGACCGACGGGGCAGATACGCAGTATTTT.

The rearrangement joins TRBV4-2 to TRBJ2-1, with TRBD2 matching over 8 bases. The CDR3 extends over 15 amino acids. V was pared by 3 bases and J by 7 bases, with 8 bases of the junction left unmatched. The germline V gene encodes CDR1 LGHNA and CDR2 YNFKEQ. The CDR3, as DNA: TGTGCCAGCAGCCAGCAACCCTTAGCGGGGAATGAGCAGTTCTTC. It specifies CASSQQPLAGNEQFF.

The chain has TRBV5-1 and TRBJ2-1; 11 nucleotides align to TRBD2. V gave up 0 bases and J gave up 3 bases; unmatched junction bases: 5. The germline CDR1 and CDR2 sequences are SGHRS and YFSETQ. The CDR3 has 17 residues. Here the CDR3 reads CASSLAGLAGGYNEQFF. The CDR3 bases are TGCGCCAGCAGCTTGGCCGGGCTAGCGGGGGGCTACAATGAGCAGTTCTTC.

CDR3 loop: CASSVGTGSNYTF. The CDR3, as DNA: TGTGCCAGCAGCGTAGGGACAGGGAGTAACTACACCTTC. J is TRBJ1-2 and V is TRBV9; 8 positions match TRBD1. With V trimmed by 0 bases and J by 10 bases, 5 bases remained unmatched. Per germline, CDR1 SGDLS and CDR2 YYNGEE. This CDR3 is 13 amino acids long.

In this sample, this clone turned up once. This rearrangement joins TRBV19 to TRBJ2-2; 8 bases are shared with TRBD2. Germline V gives CDR1 LNHDA, CDR2 SQIVND (reference sequence). The CDR3 runs to 14 residues. V trimming: 11 bases; J trimming: 1 base; junction bases outside the gene matches: 6. This CDR3 is CASKAGGNTGELFF. The CDR3 bases are TGTGCCTCCAAGGCGGGGGGGAACACCGGGGAGCTGTTTTTT.

This clone was counted a few times. The rearrangement joins TRBV29-1 to TRBJ1-2; D is perhaps TRBD1 (6 bases). Per the germline V gene, CDR1 is SQVTM and CDR2 is ANQGSEA. V lost 4 bases and J 4 bases, leaving 13 bases between the germline ends. The length of the CDR3 is 13 residues. DNA of the CDR3: TGCAGCGTTGGGGCAGGGGAAGGCTATGGCTACACCTTC. Translating gives CSVGAGEGYGYTF.

The chain recombines TRBV4-1 with TRBJ1-1; D uncertain. Trimming removed 0 bases from V and 0 bases from J, with 14 bases in between. Germline V CDR1 and CDR2: MGHRA, YSYEKL. CDR3 length: 17 amino acids. CDR3 coding DNA: TGCGCCAGCAGCCAAGATCTAGGAGACCTCATGAACACTGAAGCTTTCTTT. It codes for CASSQDLGDLMNTEAFF.

This chain connects TRBV5-1 to TRBJ2-5; the D is unclear. The J call is in doubt because the DNA end fits TRBJ2-7 better. Germline V gives CDR1 SGHRS, CDR2 YFSETQ. This CDR3 comprises 15 residues. Here the CDR3 reads CASSRTLSPSYEQYF. CDR3 nucleotides: TGCGCCAGCAGCCGCACGTTAAGTCCCTCCTACGAGCAGTACTTC.

The gene calls are TRBV4-2 and TRBJ2-5; 14 bases fit TRBD2. V was pared by 0 bases and J by 1 base, with 7 bases of the junction left unmatched. CDR3 length equals 19 residues. Germline loops: CDR1 LGHNA, CDR2 YNFKEQ. As DNA, the CDR3 is TGTGCCAGCAGCCAAGATCGGGGGACTAGCGGGGGAACCCAAGAGACCCAGTACTTC. It yields the protein CASSQDRGTSGGTQETQYF.

The chain couples TRBV2 to TRBJ2-7; possible D gene TRBD2, 5 bases. Trimming stripped 7 bases from V and 2 bases from J, with 6 bases between. Germline CDR1 and CDR2: SNHLY and FYNNEI. The CDR3 runs to 11 residues. CDR3 DNA: TGTGCCAGCATCGGGACCTACGAGCAGTACTTC. This encodes CASIGTYEQYF.

CDR3 in amino acids: CASSIDRGLDSYEQYF. For the CDR3, the DNA is TGTGCCAGTAGTATAGATCGGGGTCTGGACTCCTACGAGCAGTACTTC. The chain uses TRBV19 and TRBJ2-7; perhaps TRBD2 as D (5 bases). Germline lookup yields CDR1 LNHDA and CDR2 SQIVND (reference sequence). V was pared by 0 bases and J by 0 bases, with 12 bases between. This CDR3 contains 16 residues.

V usage is TRBV11-1 and J usage is TRBJ2-2; 7 bases are a match to TRBD1. The CDR3 has 15 amino acids. CDR1 and CDR2 (germline): SGHAT, FQDESV (reference sequence). Unmatched junction bases numbered 4, after V lost 5 bases and J lost 1 base. The CDR3 region has the DNA TGTGCCAGCAGCCCTTCAGGGGGGAACACCGGGGAGCTGTTTTTT. This sequence encodes CASSPSGGNTGELFF.

The genes are TRBV5-5 and TRBJ1-2, with 7 bases identical to TRBD1. After removal of 0 bases from V and 4 bases from J, the junction contained 6 bases not matched to a gene. The CDR3 has 15 residues. CDR1 is SGHKS and CDR2 is YYEKEE in the germline V gene (reference sequence). The CDR3 bases are TGTGCCAGCAGCTTGGAGGAGGGGGCAACCTATGGCTACACCTTC. This translates into CASSLEEGATYGYTF.

The chain employs TRBV2 and TRBJ2-3; D not resolved. V was shortened by 6 bases and J by 4 bases, with 17 bases between the two germline ends. The CDR3 has 15 amino acids. Germline V gene lookup returns CDR1 SNHLY and CDR2 FYNNEI. For the CDR3, the DNA is TGTGCCAGCAGCCCTATCGGCGGTCGCCCAGATACGCAGTATTTT. It translates to CASSPIGGRPDTQYF.

The CDR3, as DNA: TGTGCCTGGAGGAAGACGGCGGGGAACACTGAAGCTTTCTTT. Its protein is CAWRKTAGNTEAFF. The chain joins TRBV30 to TRBJ1-1; D call uncertain. Trimming pared 3 bases from V and 1 base from J, leaving 12 bases between. Germline CDR1 GTSNPN, CDR2 SVGIG (reference sequence). The CDR3 sequence is 14 residues long.

Of note for this clone: The junction differs from germline at one of its ends, possibly a read error. This sequence joins TRBV7-7 and TRBJ1-5; D not resolved. Germline V gene sequence: CDR1 SSHAT, CDR2 FNYEAQ (reference sequence). The CDR3 is 13 amino acids. DNA for the CDR3: TGTGCTAGCAGCTTGGGAGTTAATCAGCCCCAGCATTTT. Its protein is CASSLGVNQPQHF.

This clone was seen a single time. The chain joins TRBV5-1 to TRBJ1-3, with 7 bases that match TRBD1. The V and J ends lost 0 bases and 2 bases, in that order; junction bases with no gene match: 2. CDR1 and CDR2 from the germline V gene are SGHRS and YFSETQ. The CDR3 spans 15 residues. This CDR3 reads CASSLAQGTGNTIYF. The CDR3 DNA reads TGCGCCAGCAGCTTGGCACAGGGGACTGGAAACACCATATATTTT. The variable domain in full, with the rest retrieved from reference TRBV5-1 and TRBJ1-3, is KAGVTQTPRYLIKTRGQQVTLSCSPISGHRSVSWYQQTPGQGLQFLFEYFSETQRNKGNFPGRFSGRQFSNSRSEMNVSTLELGDSALYLCASSLAQGTGNTIYFGEGSWLTVV.

The DNA for the CDR3 is TGTGCCAGCAGCGGGAGAAGGACAGGGGAAAGCAATCAGCCCCAGCATTTT. Protein: CASSGRRTGESNQPQHF. This chain joins TRBV2 and TRBJ1-5; 9 nucleotides agree with TRBD1. Per the germline V gene, CDR1 is SNHLY and CDR2 is FYNNEI. J was trimmed by 1 base and V by 6 bases; bases with no gene match: 10. The CDR3 totals 17 residues.

The rearrangement joins TRBV7-2 to TRBJ2-2, with 10 bases aligning to TRBD1. Germline assignment: CDR1 SGHTA and CDR2 FQGNSA. The CDR3 totals 16 residues. The V gene end was trimmed by 5 bases and the J gene end by 6 bases; junction bases not matched to a gene: 9. CDR3 protein: CASSPRGGQGAGELFF. The CDR3, as DNA: TGTGCCAGCAGCCCCAGGGGTGGACAGGGGGCCGGGGAGCTGTTTTTT.